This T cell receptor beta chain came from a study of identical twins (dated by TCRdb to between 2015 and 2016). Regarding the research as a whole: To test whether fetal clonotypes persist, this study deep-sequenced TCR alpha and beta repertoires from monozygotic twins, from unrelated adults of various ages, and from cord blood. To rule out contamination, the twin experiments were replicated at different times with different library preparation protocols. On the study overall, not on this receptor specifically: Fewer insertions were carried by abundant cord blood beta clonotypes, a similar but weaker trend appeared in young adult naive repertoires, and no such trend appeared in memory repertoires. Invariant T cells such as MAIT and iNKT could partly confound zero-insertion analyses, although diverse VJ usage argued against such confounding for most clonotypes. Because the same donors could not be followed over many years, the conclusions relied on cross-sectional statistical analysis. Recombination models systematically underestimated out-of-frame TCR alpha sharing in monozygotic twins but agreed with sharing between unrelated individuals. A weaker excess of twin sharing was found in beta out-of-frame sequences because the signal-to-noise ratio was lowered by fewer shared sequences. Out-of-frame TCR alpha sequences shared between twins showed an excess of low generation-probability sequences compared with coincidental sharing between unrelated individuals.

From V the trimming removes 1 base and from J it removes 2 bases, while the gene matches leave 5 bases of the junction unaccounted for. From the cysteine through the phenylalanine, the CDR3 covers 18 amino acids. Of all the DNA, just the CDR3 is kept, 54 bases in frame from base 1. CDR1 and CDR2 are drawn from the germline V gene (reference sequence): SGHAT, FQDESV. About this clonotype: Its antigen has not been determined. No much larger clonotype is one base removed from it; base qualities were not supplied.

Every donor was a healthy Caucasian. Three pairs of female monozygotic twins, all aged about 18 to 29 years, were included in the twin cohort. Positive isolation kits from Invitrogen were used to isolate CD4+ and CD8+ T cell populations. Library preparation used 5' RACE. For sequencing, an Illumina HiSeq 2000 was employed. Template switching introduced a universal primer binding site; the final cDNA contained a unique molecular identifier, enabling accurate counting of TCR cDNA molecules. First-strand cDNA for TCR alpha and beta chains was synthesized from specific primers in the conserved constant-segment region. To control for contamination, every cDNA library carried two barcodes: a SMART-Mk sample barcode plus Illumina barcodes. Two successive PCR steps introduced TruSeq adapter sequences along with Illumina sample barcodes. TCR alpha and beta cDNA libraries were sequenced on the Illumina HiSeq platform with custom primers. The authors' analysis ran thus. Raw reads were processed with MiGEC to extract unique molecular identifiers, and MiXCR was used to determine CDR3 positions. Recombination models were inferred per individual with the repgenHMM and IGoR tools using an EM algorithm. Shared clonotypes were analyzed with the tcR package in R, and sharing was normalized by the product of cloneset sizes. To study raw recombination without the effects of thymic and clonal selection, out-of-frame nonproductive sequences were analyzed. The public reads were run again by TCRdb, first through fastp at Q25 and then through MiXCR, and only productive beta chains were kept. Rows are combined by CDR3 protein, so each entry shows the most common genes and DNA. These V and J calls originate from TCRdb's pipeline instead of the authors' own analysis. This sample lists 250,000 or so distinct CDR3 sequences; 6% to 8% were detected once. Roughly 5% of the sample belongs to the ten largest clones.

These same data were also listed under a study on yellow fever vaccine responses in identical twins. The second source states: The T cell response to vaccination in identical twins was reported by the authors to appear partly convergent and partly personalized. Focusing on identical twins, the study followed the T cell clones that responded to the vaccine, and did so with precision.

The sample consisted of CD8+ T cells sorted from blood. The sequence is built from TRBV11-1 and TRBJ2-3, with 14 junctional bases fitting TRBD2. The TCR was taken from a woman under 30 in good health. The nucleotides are TGTGCCAGCAGCTTAGTGGGGACTAGCGGGGGCCCCACAGATACGCAGTATTTT. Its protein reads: CASSLVGTSGGPTDTQYF.